The 27 T cell receptor beta chains below were found in one sample sequenced in a study of T cells in Graves' hyperthyroidism and ophthalmopathy. RNA transcripts were the template for amplifying TCR beta CDR3 regions. TCR CDR3 regions were first amplified by RT-PCR with HTBI primers. TCRdb re-analysed the multiplex PCR reads in MiXCR, keeping a single row per CDR3 protein. The profile shows approximately 640,000 distinct CDR3 sequences, about 45% of them singletons. Input material: peripheral blood or thyroid tissue (not recorded which). The receptors stem from an adult man with Graves' disease, either hyperthyroidism or ophthalmopathy (not recorded which).

The chain employs TRBV20-1 and TRBJ1-5; a possible D gene is TRBD1 (5 bases). CDR3 size: 13 residues. The V gene lost 6 bases and the J gene lost 4 bases, with 13 bases spanning the gap. The germline CDR1 and CDR2 sequences are DFQATT and SNEGSKA (reference sequence). The CDR3 region has the DNA TGCAGTGCGGAACCGGGGGGGAATCAGCCCCAGCATTTT. Translated: CSAEPGGNQPQHF.

To note about this clonotype: A much larger clone lies one base from this, so it may be a read error. The chain joins TRBV7-2 to TRBJ1-2, with D perhaps matching TRBD1 (5 bases). This CDR3 has 15 amino acids. Per the germline V gene, CDR1 is SGHTA and CDR2 is FQGNSA. V lost 5 bases and J 2 bases, leaving 15 bases between the germline ends. CDR3 region: CASSPLSGMNYGYTF. As DNA, the CDR3 is TGTGCCAGCAGCCCACTCTCAGGGATGAACTATGGCTACACCTTC. The full variable domain, its missing parts supplied by reference TRBV7-2 and TRBJ1-2, is GAGVSQSPSNKVTEKGKDVELRCDPISGHTALYWYRQSLGQGLEFLIYFQGNSAPDKSGLPSDRFSAERTGGSVSTLTIQRTQQEDSAVYLCASSPLSGMNYGYTFGSGTRLTVV.

V and J are TRBV29-1 and TRBJ2-7, with D unresolved. Germline lookup yields CDR1 SQVTM and CDR2 ANQGSEA. The CDR3 loop spans 14 amino acids. V gave up 3 bases and J gave up 3 bases, with 15 bases separating them. The CDR3 reads CSVEDHGVIYEQYF. For the CDR3, the DNA is TGCAGCGTTGAGGACCATGGGGTAATCTACGAGCAGTACTTC.

This rearrangement joins TRBV7-9 to TRBJ2-5, with TRBD2 identical over 9 bases. CDR1 and CDR2 (germline): SEHNR, FQNEAQ (reference sequence). V was clipped by 5 bases and J by 0 bases; unmatched bases: 4. This CDR3 contains 15 residues. DNA for the CDR3: TGTGCCAGCAGCCCCCGACTAGCGGACCAAGAGACCCAGTACTTC. Residues: CASSPRLADQETQYF.

This clonotype was detected only a few times. The gene calls are TRBV19 and TRBJ2-7; maybe TRBD2 (5 bases). This CDR3 is built from 12 residues. V lost 11 bases, J lost 6 bases, and 17 bases lay in between. Per the germline V gene, CDR1 is LNHDA and CDR2 is SQIVND (reference sequence). CDR3 sequence (DNA): TGTGCCTGGAGCGTGGACTTCAGCGAGCAGTACTTC. Amino acids: CAWSVDFSEQYF.

This clonotype has at least ten counts. The chain couples TRBV10-3 to TRBJ1-2; 8 bases map to TRBD1. In germline, CDR1 is ENHRY, CDR2 SYGVKD. The J segment lost 5 bases and the V segment lost 2 bases, leaving 4 bases of the junction unmatched. The CDR3 is 14 residues long. The CDR3 coding sequence is TGTGCCATCAGTGAGGACAGGGGAGGGTATGGCTACACCTTC. Translated, it gives CAISEDRGGYGYTF.

A word on this clonotype: A single base separates this from a much larger clone, so it may be a read error. The chain is built from TRBV29-1 and TRBJ1-2; D call uncertain. The V end lost 8 bases, the J end lost 5 bases, and 12 bases lay between the germline ends. Germline CDR1 is SQVTM and CDR2 is ANQGSEA. There are 11 residues in the CDR3. The CDR3 DNA follows: TGCAGCACCCATGGGCCATATGGCTACACCTTC. Encoded protein: CSTHGPYGYTF.

The genes are TRBV29-1 and TRBJ1-1; D is unclear. The CDR3 runs 13 residues. Germline V gives CDR1 SQVTM, CDR2 ANQGSEA. Trimming took 0 bases from V and 4 from J, leaving 9 bases between them. The CDR3 nucleotides read TGCAGCGTTGAAGATCGCCGGGGCACTGAAGCTTTCTTT. Its translation: CSVEDRRGTEAFF.

CDR3 sequence (DNA): TGTGCCAGCAGCTTAGTAGATGGGGGCTTTTCTGAAGCTTTCTTT. Protein: CASSLVDGGFSEAFF. V gene TRBV7-9 combines with J gene TRBJ1-1, with a tentative D call TRBD1 (6 bases). V dropped 1 base and J dropped 6 bases, with 15 bases sitting between them. The CDR3 is made up of 15 amino acids. CDR1 SEHNR and CDR2 FQNEAQ come from the germline V gene (reference sequence).

CDR3 protein: CASSVPRGGPGTQYF. The CDR3 nucleotides read TGTGCCAGCAGTGTCCCGCGGGGGGGCCCTGGGACCCAGTACTTC. This chain uses TRBV2 with TRBJ2-5; TRBD2 matches 9 bases. The CDR3 totals 15 residues. Trimming at V came to 4 bases and at J to 7 bases, leaving 10 bases not matched to a gene. Germline assignment: CDR1 SNHLY and CDR2 FYNNEI.

This chain links TRBV7-2 with TRBJ2-5; perhaps D is TRBD1 or TRBD2 (5 bases each). V dropped 1 base and J dropped 4 bases, with 13 bases sitting between them. CDR1 is SGHTA and CDR2 is FQGNSA in the germline V gene. CDR3 size: 15 residues. In DNA form, the CDR3 reads TGTGCCAGCAGCTTAGAATCCGGGGCAGGAGAGACCCAGTACTTC. This codes for CASSLESGAGETQYF.

This clonotype was seen ten or more times. At one end the junction does not follow the germline gene, possibly because of a read error. The chain recombines TRBV5-1 with TRBJ2-7, with D perhaps matching TRBD1 (6 bases). Looked up from germline, CDR1 is SGHRS and CDR2 is YFSETQ. This CDR3 has 13 amino acids. The CDR3 DNA follows: TGTGCCAGCAGCTTAGACAGGACGTACGAGCAGTACTTC. This gives the protein CASSLDRTYEQYF.

The V call is TRBV2, the J call TRBJ1-2; 8 bases fit TRBD1. This CDR3 is 17 amino acids long. Losses at the gene ends were 3 bases for V and 3 bases for J; bases not matched to a gene: 12. The germline V gene encodes CDR1 SNHLY and CDR2 FYNNEI. DNA of the CDR3: TGTGCCAGCAGTGATGGTATTGGACAGGGTGAAGACTATGGCTACACCTTC. Protein product: CASSDGIGQGEDYGYTF.

Points on this clonotype: One end of the junction does not line up with germline, which may come from a read error. The chain employs TRBV19 and TRBJ1-4; possible D gene TRBD1, 5 bases. The CDR3 sequence is 12 residues long. Germline lookup yields CDR1 LNHDA and CDR2 SQIVND (reference sequence). The CDR3 nucleotides are TGTGCCAGTAGCGTCGGGACGGGGAAACTGCTTTTT. It codes for CASSVGTGKLLF.

The sample holds many counts of this clonotype. This chain uses TRBV15 with TRBJ1-3; 7 bases line up with TRBD1. Losses at the gene ends were 1 base for V and 2 bases for J; bases not matched to a gene: 5. Germline V gives CDR1 LNHNV, CDR2 YYDKDF (reference sequence). CDR3 length equals 16 residues. The CDR3 DNA reads TGTGCCACCAGCAGAGGGACAGGAGGCCCTGGAAACACCATATATTTT. Translated, it gives CATSRGTGGPGNTIYF.

The chain has TRBV11-2 and TRBJ2-7; tentatively, D is TRBD1 or TRBD2 (6 bases each). This CDR3 is built from 18 residues. V lost 1 base and J 3 bases, leaving 22 bases between the germline ends. The germline gives CDR1 SGHAT, CDR2 FQNNGV. The DNA for the CDR3 is TGTGCCAGCAGCTTAGGAGGAGGGGGGCAGGGCGAATTCTACGAGCAGTACTTC. Protein sequence: CASSLGGGGQGEFYEQYF.

J is TRBJ1-3 and V is TRBV12-3 or TRBV12-4; 8 positions match TRBD1. The CDR3 length is 15 residues. Trimming removed 6 bases from V and 8 bases from J; junction bases left unmatched: 12. In DNA, the CDR3 is TGTGCCAGCAGAGGGACAGGTTTTCATGGCTACACCATATATTTT. Translating gives CASRGTGFHGYTIYF.

About this clonotype: This clone may be a read error of a much larger clone one base away. This chain uses TRBV24-1 with TRBJ1-5; D uncertain. Trimming took off 4 bases at V and 11 bases at J, with 14 bases between the two ends. The CDR3 contains 13 residues. The germline V gene has CDR1 KGHDR and CDR2 SFDVKD. The CDR3 coding sequence is TGTGCCACCAGTGAGACCCAAGGGTTATCCCAGCATTTT. Its protein product is CATSETQGLSQHF.

Notes on this clonotype: Germline is not matched at one junction end, which may reflect a read error. This rearrangement joins TRBV20-1 to TRBJ1-4, with D unresolved. CDR3 length: 13 residues. CDR1 is DFQATT, CDR2 SNEGSKA, per germline (reference sequence). The CDR3 DNA reads as TGCAGTGCTAGAAGCCACGGTAATGAAGAACTGTTTTTT. It codes for CSARSHGNEELFF.

The chain is built from TRBV9 and TRBJ1-4; possible D gene TRBD1, 5 bases. The germline gives CDR1 SGDLS, CDR2 YYNGEE. V was trimmed by 1 base and J by 8 bases, leaving 12 bases between them. The CDR3 contains 14 residues. The CDR3 nucleotides are TGTGCCAGCAGCGTATCAGGCGGGGGGGAAAAACTGTTTTTT. It encodes CASSVSGGGEKLFF. Full variable domain (outside the CDR3, taken from reference TRBV9 and TRBJ1-4): DSGVTQTPKHLITATGQRVTLRCSPRSGDLSVYWYQQSLDQGLQFLIQYYNGEERAKGNILERFSAQQFPDLHSELNLSSLELGDSALYFCASSVSGGGEKLFFGSGTQLSVL.

The chain recombines TRBV29-1 with TRBJ2-7; possibly TRBD1 for D (5 bases). The CDR3 has 13 residues. The V gene's germline CDR1 is SQVTM and CDR2 ANQGSEA. The V end was cut by 4 bases, the J end by 0 bases, with 10 bases between. Here the CDR3 DNA reads TGCAGCGTTGCGCGAAGGGGCTCCTACGAGCAGTACTTC. It encodes CSVARRGSYEQYF.

The chain is built from TRBV20-1 and TRBJ2-5; D uncertain. V lost 5 bases and J lost 3, with 22 bases in between. Germline CDR1 DFQATT, CDR2 SNEGSKA (reference sequence). CDR3 length: 16 amino acids. The CDR3 sequence: CSAVLIGHLNEETQYF. CDR3 DNA sequence: TGCAGTGCTGTATTAATAGGCCACCTAAACGAAGAGACCCAGTACTTC.

The chain couples TRBV5-1 to TRBJ1-2, with D hard to call. The CDR3 contains 21 residues. V lost 0 bases and J 1 base, leaving 28 bases between the germline ends. Germline loops: CDR1 SGHRS, CDR2 YFSETQ. The CDR3 bases are TGCGCCAGCAGCTTGGCCTTCCTTGGACGGTACCACTCAAGACATAACTATGGCTACACCTTC. It encodes CASSLAFLGRYHSRHNYGYTF. Full variable domain (rest looked up from reference TRBV5-1 and TRBJ1-2): KAGVTQTPRYLIKTRGQQVTLSCSPISGHRSVSWYQQTPGQGLQFLFEYFSETQRNKGNFPGRFSGRQFSNSRSEMNVSTLELGDSALYLCASSLAFLGRYHSRHNYGYTFGSGTRLTVV.

Ten or more counts support this clonotype. The chain combines TRBV20-1 with TRBJ1-2; 7 bases line up with TRBD1. The V and J ends lost 5 bases and 3 bases, in that order; junction bases with no gene match: 6. Germline CDR1 DFQATT, CDR2 SNEGSKA (reference sequence). The CDR3 spans 13 residues. Here the CDR3 DNA reads TGCAGTGCTCAAGCGACAGGGTACTATGGCTACACCTTC. Translated, it gives CSAQATGYYGYTF.

This clonotype has a handful of counts. This rearrangement joins TRBV12-3 or TRBV12-4 to TRBJ2-2; D is unclear. Trimming cost V 3 bases and J 6 bases, with 8 bases left between them. The CDR3 has 13 residues. Here the CDR3 reads CASSFMGSGELFF. In nucleotides, the CDR3 is TGTGCCAGCAGTTTCATGGGATCCGGGGAGCTGTTTTTT.

This clonotype has a handful of counts. A junction boundary mismatches the germline segment, possibly from a read error. The rearrangement uses TRBV10-2 and TRBJ2-5; 8 nucleotides match TRBD2. This CDR3 is built from 15 residues. The germline gives CDR1 WSHSY, CDR2 SAAADI. CDR3 sequence (DNA): TGTGCCAGCAGTGGGCCGGGGGGGTCTGGGGAGACCCAGTACTTC. The encoded protein is CASSGPGGSGETQYF.

This chain joins TRBV7-2 and TRBJ2-1; 14 nucleotides line up with TRBD2. The CDR3 sequence is 15 residues long. V lost 5 bases to trimming and J lost 6 bases; unmatched junction nucleotides: 3. Per the germline V gene, CDR1 is SGHTA and CDR2 is FQGNSA. In DNA form, the CDR3 reads TGTGCCAGCAGCCGAGGGACTAGCGGGGGCAATGAGCAGTTCTTC. Amino acids: CASSRGTSGGNEQFF.